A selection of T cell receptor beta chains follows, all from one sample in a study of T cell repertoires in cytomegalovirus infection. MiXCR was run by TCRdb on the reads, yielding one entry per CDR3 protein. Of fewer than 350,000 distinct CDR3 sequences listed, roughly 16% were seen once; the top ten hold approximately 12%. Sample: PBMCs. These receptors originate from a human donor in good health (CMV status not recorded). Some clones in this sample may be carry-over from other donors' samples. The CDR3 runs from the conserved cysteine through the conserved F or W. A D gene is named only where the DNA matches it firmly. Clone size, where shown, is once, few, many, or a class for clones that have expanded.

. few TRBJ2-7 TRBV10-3 CAISARTDSYEQYF TGTGCCATCAGTGCCCGGACGGACTCCTACGAGCAGTACTTC
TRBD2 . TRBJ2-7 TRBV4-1 CASSPMTTSGDEQYF TGCGCCAGCAGCCCTATGACGACTAGCGGGGACGAGCAGTACTTC
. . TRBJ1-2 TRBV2 CASRGNRLGVYGYTF TGTGCCAGCAGGGGAAACAGGCTTGGAGTCTATGGCTACACCTTC
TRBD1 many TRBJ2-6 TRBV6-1 CASTTHDRGSSGANVLTF TGTGCCAGCACCACCCACGACAGGGGGAGCTCTGGGGCCAACGTCCTGACTTTC
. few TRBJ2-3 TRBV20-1 CSARTESYTQYF TGCAGTGCTCGGACAGAGTCATATACGCAGTATTTT
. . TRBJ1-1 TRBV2 CASVGVEAFF TGTGCCAGCGTCGGAGTTGAAGCTTTCTTT
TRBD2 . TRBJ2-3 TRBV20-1 CSAALSGGTDTQYF TGCAGTGCCGCTTTAAGCGGGGGAACAGATACGCAGTATTTT
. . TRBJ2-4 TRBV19 CASSISKEIAKNIQYF TGTGCCAGTAGTATAAGTAAGGAGATAGCCAAAAACATTCAGTACTTC
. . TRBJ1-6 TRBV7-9 CASSPSGRPSPLHF TGTGCCAGCAGCCCGTCGGGAAGACCTTCACCCCTCCACTTT
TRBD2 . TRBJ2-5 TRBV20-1 CSARLAGGLSQETQYF TGCAGTGCTCGACTAGCGGGGGGCTTATCCCAAGAGACCCAGTACTTC
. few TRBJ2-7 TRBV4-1 CASSQTLLTYEQYF TGCGCCAGCAGCCAAACCCTCCTCACCTACGAGCAGTACTTC
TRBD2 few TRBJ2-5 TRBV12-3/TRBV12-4 CASKGLQAGEETQYF TGTGCCAGCAAGGGGTTACAGGCGGGAGAAGAGACCCAGTACTTC
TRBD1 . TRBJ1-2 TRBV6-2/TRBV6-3 CASRFTGGDYGYTF TGTGCCAGCAGATTCACAGGGGGCGACTATGGCTACACCTTC
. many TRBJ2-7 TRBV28 CASSFASGLGEQYF TGTGCCAGCAGTTTCGCCTCGGGGCTGGGAGAGCAGTACTTC
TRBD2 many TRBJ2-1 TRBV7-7 CASSPLAGSYNEQFF TGTGCTAGCAGCCCACTAGCGGGCTCCTACAATGAGCAGTTCTTC
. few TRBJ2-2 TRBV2 CASSVGGQGELFF TGTGCCAGCAGTGTTGGTGGGCAAGGGGAGCTGTTTTTT
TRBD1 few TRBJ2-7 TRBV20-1 CSARVQGAAYEQYF TGCAGTGCTAGGGTACAGGGGGCGGCCTACGAGCAGTACTTC
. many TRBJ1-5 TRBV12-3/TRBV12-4 CASSLSRGGARGNQPQHF TGTGCCAGCAGCCTCTCACGGGGGGGGGCCAGGGGCAATCAGCCCCAGCATTTT
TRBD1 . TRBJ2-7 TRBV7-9 CASSLMGTGNYEQYF TGTGCCAGCAGCCTGATGGGGACAGGGAACTACGAGCAGTACTTC
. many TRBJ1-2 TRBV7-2 CASSFTGLYGYTF TGTGCCAGCAGCTTTACAGGGTTATATGGCTACACCTTC
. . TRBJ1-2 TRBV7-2 CASRRGYYGYTF TGTGCCAGCAGGAGGGGCTACTATGGCTACACCTTC
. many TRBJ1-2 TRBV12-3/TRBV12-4 CASSLGDTGYTF TGTGCCAGCAGTTTGGGGGACACTGGCTACACCTTC
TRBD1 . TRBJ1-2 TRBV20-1 CSAREKGTANYGYTF TGCAGTGCTAGAGAGAAAGGGACAGCTAACTATGGCTACACCTTC
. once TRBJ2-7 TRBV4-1 CASSQYSGPDSSYEQYF TGTGCCAGCAGCCAATATTCGGGACCGGACAGCTCCTACGAGCAGTACTTC
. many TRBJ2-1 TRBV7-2 CASSLAGLLAYNEQFF TGTGCCAGCAGCTTAGCCGGGTTACTTGCCTACAATGAGCAGTTCTTC
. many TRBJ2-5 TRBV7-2 CASSSRSGESRETQYF TGTGCCAGCAGCAGCCGGTCAGGGGAGTCAAGGGAGACCCAGTACTTC
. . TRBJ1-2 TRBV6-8 CASSYSRAGVYGYTF TGTGCCAGCAGTTACTCCCGGGCAGGGGTCTATGGCTACACCTTC
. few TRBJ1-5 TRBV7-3 CASSLGVTGLFNQPQHF TGTGCCAGCAGCTTAGGGGTGACAGGACTCTTCAATCAGCCCCAGCATTTT
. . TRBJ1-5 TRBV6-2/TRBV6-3 CASSYSTTGNQPQHF TGTGCCAGCAGTTATTCGACCACGGGGAACCAGCCCCAGCATTTT
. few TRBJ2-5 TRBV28 CASSGAYETQYF TGTGCCAGCAGTGGAGCCTATGAGACCCAGTACTTC
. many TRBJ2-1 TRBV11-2 CASSLVAQGPEYNEQFF TGTGCCAGCAGCTTAGTTGCCCAGGGTCCGGAGTACAATGAGCAGTTCTTC
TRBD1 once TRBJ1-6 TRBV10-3 CATQGAGGSPLHF TGTGCCACCCAGGGGGCAGGTGGGTCACCCCTCCACTTT
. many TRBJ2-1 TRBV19 CASSISGTEQFF TGTGCCAGTAGTATAAGTGGGACTGAGCAGTTCTTC
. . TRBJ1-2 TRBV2 CASSASGHPREYGYTF TGTGCCAGCAGTGCCAGTGGACATCCTCGGGAGTATGGCTACACCTTC
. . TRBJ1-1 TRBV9 CASSVNPATNTEAFF TGTGCCAGCAGCGTAAATCCAGCGACGAACACTGAAGCTTTCTTT
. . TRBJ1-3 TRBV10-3 CAIRTGLFLSGNTIYF TGTGCCATCAGAACAGGGCTCTTCCTCTCTGGAAACACCATATATTTT
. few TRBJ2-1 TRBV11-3 CASSLGDGANNEQFF TGTGCCAGCAGCTTAGGGGACGGGGCTAACAATGAGCAGTTCTTC